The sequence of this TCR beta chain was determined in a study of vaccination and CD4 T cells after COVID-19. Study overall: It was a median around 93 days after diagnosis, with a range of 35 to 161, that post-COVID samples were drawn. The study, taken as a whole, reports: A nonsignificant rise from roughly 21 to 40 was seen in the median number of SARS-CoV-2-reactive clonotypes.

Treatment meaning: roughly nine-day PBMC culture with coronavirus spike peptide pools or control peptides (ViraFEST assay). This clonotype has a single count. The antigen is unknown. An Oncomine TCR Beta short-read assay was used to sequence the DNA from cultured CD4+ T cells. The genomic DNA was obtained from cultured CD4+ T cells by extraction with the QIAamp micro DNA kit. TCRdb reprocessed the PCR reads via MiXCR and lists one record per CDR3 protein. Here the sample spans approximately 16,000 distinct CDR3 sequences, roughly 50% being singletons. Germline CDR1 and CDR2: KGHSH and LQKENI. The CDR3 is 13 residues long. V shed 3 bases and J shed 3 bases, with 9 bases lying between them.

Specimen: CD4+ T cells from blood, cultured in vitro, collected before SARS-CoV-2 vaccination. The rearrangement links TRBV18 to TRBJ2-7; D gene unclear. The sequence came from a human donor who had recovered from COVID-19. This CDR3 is CASSPTVFYEQYF. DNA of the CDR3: TGTGCCAGCTCACCCACGGTCTTCTACGAGCAGTACTTC.